Given below is one T cell receptor (beta chain) in context. As yet, its antigen is unknown. This sample was taken from a study of monozygotic twins with inflammatory bowel disease. Whole-study results and caveats: Researchers were unable to tell different T cell subtypes apart. Extra variability in the repertoires of patients may have come from differing immunosuppressive treatments.

TCR libraries were prepared from around 3.5 ug total RNA each. UMIs that had a 6-nucleotide sample barcode were put in using template switching. Following a re-call of the 5' RACE reads, TCRdb has one entry per CDR3 protein and lacks DNA. The sample table includes about 160,000 distinct CDR3 sequences. Germline CDR1 and CDR2: SQVTM and ANQGSEA. This CDR3 spans 13 amino acids. Material for sequencing was blood. This sequence joins TRBV29-1 and TRBJ2-3; TCRdb selects TRBD1, and the lack of DNA leaves this call unchecked. The source is a human donor with ulcerative colitis or Crohn's disease, or a healthy co-twin of an affected twin (not recorded which). The chain's CDR3 is CSGSGQGEDTQYF.